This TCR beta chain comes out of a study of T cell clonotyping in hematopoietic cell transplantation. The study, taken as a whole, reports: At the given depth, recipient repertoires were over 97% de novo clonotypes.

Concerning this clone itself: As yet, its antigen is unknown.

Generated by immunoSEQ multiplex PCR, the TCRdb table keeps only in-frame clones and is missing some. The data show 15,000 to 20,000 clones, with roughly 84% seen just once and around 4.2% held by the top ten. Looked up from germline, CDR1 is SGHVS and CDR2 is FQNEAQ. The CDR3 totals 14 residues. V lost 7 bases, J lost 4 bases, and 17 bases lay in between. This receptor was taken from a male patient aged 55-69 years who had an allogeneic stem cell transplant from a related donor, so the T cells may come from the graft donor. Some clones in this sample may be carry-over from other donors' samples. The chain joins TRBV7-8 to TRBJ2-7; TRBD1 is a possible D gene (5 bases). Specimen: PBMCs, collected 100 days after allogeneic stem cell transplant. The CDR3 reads CASTRGRAPYEQYF. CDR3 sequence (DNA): TGTGCCAGCACTAGAGGCAGGGCCCCTTACGAGCAGTACTTC.